This T cell receptor (beta chain) derives from a study of blood T cell repertoires in COVID-19. Overall study: T cells, B-cell-depleted T cells, or PBMCs supplied cDNA or gDNA.

V trimming: 9 bases; J trimming: 1 base; junction bases outside the gene matches: 8. Germline V gene sequence: CDR1 SGHNT, CDR2 YYREEE (reference sequence). This CDR3 region has 15 residues. Some clones are missing from TCRdb's copy, which holds only in-frame ones; the method was immunoSEQ multiplex PCR. Of 50,000 to 70,000 clones detected, 75% to 85% appear once; the ten largest clones hold about 6%. This clone was counted between two and nine times. The chain has TRBV5-4 and TRBJ2-1; 9 nucleotides align to TRBD2. The clonotype was recovered from a woman between 55 and 75 years old with acute or convalescent COVID-19. Sequenced sample: peripheral blood. Here the CDR3 reads CATDSGGLSYNEQFF. The CDR3 DNA sequence: TGTGCCACCGACAGCGGGGGGCTATCCTACAATGAGCAGTTCTTC.